This TCR beta chain was sequenced in a study of CD8 T cells in ankylosing spondylitis. General study points: Roughly eight highly homologous variants made up a TCR beta motif that seemed to typify ankylosing spondylitis blood. A subset of motif variants has previously been described in the synovial fluid and blood of reactive arthritis. Matched ankylosing spondylitis synovial fluid reportedly contained a significantly enriched population of disease-linked clones.

By quantitative 5'-RACE with molecular barcodes, the TCR beta libraries were made. TCRdb redid the calling of the 5' RACE reads with MiXCR, one entry per CDR3 protein. The table includes roughly 200,000 distinct CDR3 sequences, around a quarter detected once. The CDR3 extends over 16 amino acids. Germline V lookup: CDR1 SEHNR, CDR2 FQNEAQ (reference sequence). The V segment lost 5 bases and the J segment 3 bases; nucleotides outside the gene matches: 10. This clonotype was seen repeatedly, ten times or more. Its antigen is unidentified. The source is a male donor with ankylosing spondylitis or in good health (not recorded which). The V gene is TRBV7-9, the J gene TRBJ2-1; the match to TRBD1 covers 7 bases. The sample consisted of blood, either unsorted or a sorted T cell fraction (not recorded which). The CDR3 DNA reads TGTGCCAGCAGCCCACGGGACAGCGACAGCTACAATGAGCAGTTCTTC. It specifies CASSPRDSDSYNEQFF. Full variable domain (rest looked up from reference TRBV7-9 and TRBJ2-1): DTGVSQNPRHKITKRGQNVTFRCDPISEHNRLYWYRQTLGQGPEFLTYFQNEAQLEKSRLLSDRFSAERPKGSFSTLEIQRTEQGDSAMYLCASSPRDSDSYNEQFFGPGTRLTVL.